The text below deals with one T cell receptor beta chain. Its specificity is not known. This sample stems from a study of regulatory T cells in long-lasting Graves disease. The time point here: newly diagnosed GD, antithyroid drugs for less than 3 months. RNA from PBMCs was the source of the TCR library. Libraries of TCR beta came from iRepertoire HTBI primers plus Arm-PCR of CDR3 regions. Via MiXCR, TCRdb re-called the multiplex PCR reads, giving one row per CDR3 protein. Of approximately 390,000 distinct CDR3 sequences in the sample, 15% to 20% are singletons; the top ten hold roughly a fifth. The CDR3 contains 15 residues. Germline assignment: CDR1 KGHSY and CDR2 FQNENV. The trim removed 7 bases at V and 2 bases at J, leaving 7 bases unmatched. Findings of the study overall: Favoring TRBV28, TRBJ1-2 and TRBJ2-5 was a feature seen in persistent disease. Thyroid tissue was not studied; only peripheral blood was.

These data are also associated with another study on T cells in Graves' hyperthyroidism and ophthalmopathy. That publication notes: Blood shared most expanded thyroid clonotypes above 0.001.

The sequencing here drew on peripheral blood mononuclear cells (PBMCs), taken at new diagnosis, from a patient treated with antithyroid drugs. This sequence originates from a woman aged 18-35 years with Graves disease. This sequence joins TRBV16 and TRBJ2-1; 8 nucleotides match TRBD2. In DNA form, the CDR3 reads TGTGCCAGCACCCCAGCGGGAGACCCCTACAATGAGCAGTTCTTC. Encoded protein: CASTPAGDPYNEQFF.